The rows below give T cell receptor beta chains drawn from one sample of a study of beta chain features in type 1 diabetes. Produced via immunoSEQ multiplex PCR; TCRdb's table is partial and in-frame only. The sample holds 50,000 to 70,000 clones, 40% to 60% seen once. What was sequenced was Tregs from blood. These receptors originate from a woman between 40 and 55 years old with type 1 diabetes. The CDR3 runs from the conserved cysteine through the conserved F or W. The D gene is left open where the match is weak. Size tells how often a clone was seen (once, few, many) or the class of an expanded clone, and some rows leave it out.

J: TRBJ1-5; V: TRBV7-2; size: NA; D: NA; CDR3: CASTSGQGSQPQHF; DNA: TGTGCCAGCACCTCAGGGCAGGGAAGTCAGCCCCAGCATTTT
J: TRBJ2-3; V: TRBV18; size: NA; D: TRBD2; CDR3: CASSRKTIAGATDTQYF; DNA: TGTGCCAGCTCACGAAAAACAATAGCGGGAGCCACAGATACGCAGTATTTT
J: TRBJ2-3; V: TRBV19; size: NA; D: NA; CDR3: CASSMGSYPFGDTQYF; DNA: TGTGCCAGTAGTATGGGGAGTTATCCGTTTGGGGATACGCAGTATTTT
J: TRBJ1-4; V: TRBV5-1; size: NA; D: NA; CDR3: CASSLNRANEKLFF; DNA: TGCGCCAGCAGCTTGAACAGAGCTAATGAAAAACTGTTTTTT
J: TRBJ2-5; V: TRBV5-1; size: NA; D: NA; CDR3: CASSFSGEQETQYF; DNA: TGCGCCAGCAGCTTTTCAGGGGAACAAGAGACCCAGTACTTC
J: TRBJ2-5; V: TRBV15; size: NA; D: NA; CDR3: CATSRGPEAREKTQYF; DNA: TGTGCCACCAGCAGAGGGCCGGAGGCCCGGGAAAAGACCCAGTACTTC
J: TRBJ2-5; V: TRBV4-3; size: once; D: TRBD1; CDR3: CASSQIGQGGETQYF; DNA: TGCGCCAGCAGCCAAATCGGACAGGGGGGAGAGACCCAGTACTTC
J: TRBJ2-7; V: TRBV7-2; size: few; D: TRBD1; CDR3: CASSLGGQGPYEQYF; DNA: TGTGCCAGCAGCTTAGGGGGACAGGGTCCCTACGAGCAGTACTTC
J: TRBJ1-4; V: TRBV19; size: NA; D: NA; CDR3: CASSSSGTVGEKLFF; DNA: TGTGCCAGTAGTTCCTCCGGGACTGTTGGGGAAAAACTGTTTTTT
J: TRBJ1-1; V: TRBV11-1; size: NA; D: NA; CDR3: CASSPEGGDTEAFF; DNA: TGTGCCAGCAGTCCCGAAGGAGGGGACACTGAAGCTTTCTTT
J: TRBJ2-7; V: TRBV11-3; size: few; D: TRBD1; CDR3: CASSLTGVLLDEQYF; DNA: TGTGCCAGCAGCTTGACAGGGGTTTTATTAGACGAGCAGTACTTC
J: TRBJ1-3; V: TRBV10-1; size: few; D: NA; CDR3: CAYWGGRASGNTIYF; DNA: TGCGCCTACTGGGGGGGCAGAGCCTCTGGAAACACCATATATTTT
J: TRBJ1-3; V: TRBV9; size: once; D: TRBD1; CDR3: CASGEYSYTGVGNTIYF; DNA: TGTGCCAGCGGCGAATACTCTTATACAGGGGTCGGAAACACCATATATTTT
J: TRBJ2-2; V: TRBV4-3; size: NA; D: NA; CDR3: CASSQEAVNTGELFF; DNA: TGCGCCAGCAGCCAAGAGGCGGTCAACACCGGGGAGCTGTTTTTT
J: TRBJ2-3; V: TRBV27; size: NA; D: NA; CDR3: CASSLRLAPDTQYF; DNA: TGTGCCAGCAGTTTGAGGCTAGCGCCAGATACGCAGTATTTT
J: TRBJ2-1; V: TRBV7-8; size: few; D: NA; CDR3: CASSESTFWQFF; DNA: TGTGCCAGCAGCGAATCTACCTTCTGGCAGTTCTTC
J: TRBJ1-6; V: TRBV5-6; size: NA; D: NA; CDR3: CASSRRSGTPQNSPLHF; DNA: TGTGCCAGCAGCCGAAGAAGTGGGACACCCCAAAATTCACCCCTCCACTTT
J: TRBJ1-3; V: TRBV7-9; size: NA; D: TRBD1; CDR3: CASSFSTGAGIYF; DNA: TGTGCCAGCAGTTTTTCGACAGGGGCGGGCATATATTTT
J: TRBJ2-7; V: TRBV25-1; size: NA; D: NA; CDR3: CASSEAGAAGLYEQYF; DNA: TGTGCCAGCAGTGAAGCGGGGGCGGCCGGTCTCTACGAGCAGTACTTC
J: TRBJ2-7; V: TRBV7-6; size: many; D: NA; CDR3: CAFNYEQYF; DNA: TGTGCCTTCAACTACGAGCAGTACTTC
J: TRBJ2-3; V: TRBV29-1; size: few; D: TRBD1; CDR3: CSASTGGGDTQYF; DNA: TGCAGCGCCTCGACAGGGGGCGGAGATACGCAGTATTTT
J: TRBJ1-2; V: TRBV29-1; size: few; D: NA; CDR3: CSVPAGVGYGYTF; DNA: TGCAGCGTCCCGGCGGGGGTGGGCTATGGCTACACCTTC
J: TRBJ1-2; V: TRBV14; size: NA; D: NA; CDR3: CASSPPGLLWGYTF; DNA: TGTGCCAGCAGCCCCCCTGGGCTGCTCTGGGGCTACACCTTC
J: TRBJ1-1; V: TRBV7-2; size: once; D: TRBD1; CDR3: CASSARQGPDTEAFF; DNA: TGTGCCAGCAGCGCTCGACAGGGGCCGGACACTGAAGCTTTCTTT
J: TRBJ2-5; V: TRBV6-1; size: NA; D: TRBD1; CDR3: CASLRTGGETQYF; DNA: TGTGCCAGCCTTCGGACAGGAGGAGAGACCCAGTACTTC
J: TRBJ2-7; V: TRBV7-2; size: NA; D: TRBD2; CDR3: CASSQREVAGGFSYEQYF; DNA: TGTGCCAGCAGTCAAAGGGAGGTAGCGGGAGGTTTCTCCTACGAGCAGTACTTC
J: TRBJ1-6; V: TRBV7-2; size: few; D: NA; CDR3: CASSLGGDPYSPLHF; DNA: TGTGCCAGCAGCTTAGGCGGGGACCCCTATTCACCCCTCCACTTT
J: TRBJ2-1; V: TRBV5-1; size: NA; D: NA; CDR3: CASSLLGRVSSYNEQFF; DNA: TGCGCCAGCAGCCTCCTCGGCAGGGTAAGCTCCTACAATGAGCAGTTCTTC
J: TRBJ2-7; V: TRBV10-3; size: NA; D: TRBD1; CDR3: CAISRQGGYEQYF; DNA: TGTGCCATCAGTAGACAGGGTGGCTACGAGCAGTACTTC
J: TRBJ1-5; V: TRBV10-3; size: NA; D: NA; CDR3: CAISDPPDQPQHF; DNA: TGTGCCATCAGTGACCCCCCCGATCAGCCCCAGCATTTT
J: TRBJ2-2; V: TRBV25-1; size: few; D: TRBD1; CDR3: CASSERERQGKNTGELFF; DNA: TGTGCCAGCAGTGAAAGGGAAAGACAGGGAAAGAACACCGGGGAGCTGTTTTTT
J: TRBJ1-2; V: TRBV5-1; size: few; D: NA; CDR3: CASNEGTNYGYTF; DNA: TGCGCCAGCAATGAGGGTACTAACTATGGCTACACCTTC
J: TRBJ2-7; V: TRBV7-2; size: NA; D: TRBD1; CDR3: CASSPRQGAEQYF; DNA: TGTGCCAGCAGCCCGAGACAGGGGGCCGAGCAGTACTTC
J: TRBJ2-7; V: TRBV7-9; size: few; D: TRBD1; CDR3: CASSSGQGFSYEQYF; DNA: TGTGCCAGCAGCTCTGGACAGGGGTTTTCCTACGAGCAGTACTTC
J: TRBJ2-7; V: TRBV5-1; size: few; D: NA; CDR3: CASSPPGLPSGEQYF; DNA: TGCGCCAGCAGCCCCCCGGGACTTCCCTCTGGAGAGCAGTACTTC
J: TRBJ1-2; V: TRBV19; size: NA; D: TRBD1; CDR3: CASIRSSGPGTGNYGYTF; DNA: TGTGCCAGTATTCGGAGCAGCGGTCCCGGGACAGGGAACTATGGCTACACCTTC
J: TRBJ1-4; V: TRBV28; size: NA; D: NA; CDR3: CASSSPGGAGNEKLFF; DNA: TGTGCCAGCAGCTCACCGGGAGGGGCCGGGAATGAAAAACTGTTTTTT
J: TRBJ2-1; V: TRBV27; size: NA; D: NA; CDR3: CASSPLRENEQFF; DNA: TGTGCCAGCAGCCCCCTTCGTGAGAATGAGCAGTTCTTC
J: TRBJ1-2; V: TRBV29-1; size: NA; D: NA; CDR3: CSVGQPYGYTF; DNA: TGCAGCGTTGGACAGCCTTATGGCTACACCTTC
J: TRBJ2-1; V: TRBV9; size: NA; D: TRBD2; CDR3: CASSVVPAGAAEQFF; DNA: TGTGCCAGCAGCGTAGTGCCAGCGGGGGCGGCTGAGCAGTTCTTC
J: TRBJ1-5; V: TRBV7-2; size: few; D: TRBD1; CDR3: CASSLGTGLNQPQHF; DNA: TGTGCCAGCAGCTTAGGGACAGGCCTCAATCAGCCCCAGCATTTT
J: TRBJ2-2; V: TRBV5-1; size: NA; D: NA; CDR3: CASRPAGAATNTGELFF; DNA: TGCGCCAGCAGGCCGGCAGGGGCCGCAACGAACACCGGGGAGCTGTTTTTT
J: TRBJ2-7; V: TRBV7-2; size: NA; D: NA; CDR3: CASSSGPAGKYEQYF; DNA: TGTGCCAGCAGCTCTGGGCCCGCGGGTAAGTACGAGCAGTACTTC
J: TRBJ1-1; V: TRBV20-1; size: NA; D: TRBD1; CDR3: CSADGQVEAFF; DNA: TGCAGTGCAGACGGACAGGTAGAAGCTTTCTTT
J: TRBJ1-1; V: TRBV29-1; size: few; D: NA; CDR3: CSVPAGVVAEAFF; DNA: TGCAGCGTCCCCGCGGGAGTTGTTGCTGAAGCTTTCTTT
J: TRBJ2-7; V: TRBV9; size: few; D: TRBD2; CDR3: CASSVESSGYEQYF; DNA: TGTGCCAGCAGCGTAGAATCTAGCGGCTACGAGCAGTACTTC
J: TRBJ2-3; V: TRBV11-2; size: NA; D: TRBD2; CDR3: CASSLDPGTSVYTDTQYF; DNA: TGTGCCAGCAGCTTAGACCCCGGGACTAGCGTCTACACAGATACGCAGTATTTT
J: TRBJ2-1; V: TRBV7-2; size: NA; D: NA; CDR3: CASSPGLTRGQFF; DNA: TGTGCCAGCAGCCCGGGACTTACCCGCGGGCAGTTCTTC
J: TRBJ2-2; V: TRBV5-1; size: NA; D: NA; CDR3: CASSPRRGLPGSGELFF; DNA: TGCGCCAGCAGCCCAAGGAGGGGACTGCCTGGTAGCGGGGAGCTGTTTTTT
J: TRBJ2-4; V: TRBV19; size: few; D: NA; CDR3: CASSLQSTGKSGIQYF; DNA: TGTGCCAGTAGTCTACAGTCCACAGGGAAATCCGGCATTCAGTACTTC
J: TRBJ2-5; V: TRBV7-2; size: NA; D: TRBD2; CDR3: CASSRLAGEAETQYF; DNA: TGTGCCAGCAGCCGACTAGCGGGAGAGGCAGAGACCCAGTACTTC
J: TRBJ1-1; V: TRBV29-1; size: NA; D: TRBD1; CDR3: CSHRGPSPEAFF; DNA: TGCAGTCACAGGGGCCCCTCCCCTGAAGCTTTCTTT
J: TRBJ2-1; V: TRBV6-5; size: NA; D: NA; CDR3: CASSYGGALNEQFF; DNA: TGTGCCAGCAGTTACGGTGGGGCTCTCAATGAGCAGTTCTTC
J: TRBJ1-1; V: TRBV7-2; size: NA; D: NA; CDR3: CASRQRTENTEAFF; DNA: TGTGCCAGCAGACAAAGAACAGAGAACACTGAAGCTTTCTTT
J: TRBJ2-1; V: TRBV27; size: NA; D: NA; CDR3: CASSLSAAGTLNEQFF; DNA: TGTGCCAGCAGTTTATCAGCCGCCGGGACTCTCAATGAGCAGTTCTTC
J: TRBJ1-1; V: TRBV6-1; size: NA; D: TRBD1; CDR3: CASSEGSLGQILMNTEAFF; DNA: TGTGCCAGCAGTGAAGGGTCCTTGGGACAGATCCTAATGAACACTGAAGCTTTCTTT
J: TRBJ2-3; V: TRBV5-1; size: NA; D: NA; CDR3: CASSRSGTRTDTQYF; DNA: TGCGCCAGCAGCCGCTCCGGGACTCGCACAGATACGCAGTATTTT
J: TRBJ2-1; V: TRBV5-1; size: NA; D: NA; CDR3: CASSLTMSSYNEQFF; DNA: TGCGCCAGCAGCTTGACGATGAGTAGCTACAATGAGCAGTTCTTC